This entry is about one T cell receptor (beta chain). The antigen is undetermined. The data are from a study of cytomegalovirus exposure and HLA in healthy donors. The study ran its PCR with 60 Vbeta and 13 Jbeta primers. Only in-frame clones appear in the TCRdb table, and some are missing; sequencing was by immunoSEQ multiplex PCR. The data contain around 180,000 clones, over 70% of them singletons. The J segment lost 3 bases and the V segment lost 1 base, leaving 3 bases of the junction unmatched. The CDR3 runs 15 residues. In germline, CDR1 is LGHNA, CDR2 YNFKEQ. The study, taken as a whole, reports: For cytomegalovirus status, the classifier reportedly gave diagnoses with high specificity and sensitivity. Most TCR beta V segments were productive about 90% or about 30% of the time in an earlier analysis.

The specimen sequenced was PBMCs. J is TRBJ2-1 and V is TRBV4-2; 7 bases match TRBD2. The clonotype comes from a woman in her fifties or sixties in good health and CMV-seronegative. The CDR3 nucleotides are TGTGCCAGCAGCCAAGGCGGGAGCGACTACAATGAGCAGTTCTTC. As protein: CASSQGGSDYNEQFF.